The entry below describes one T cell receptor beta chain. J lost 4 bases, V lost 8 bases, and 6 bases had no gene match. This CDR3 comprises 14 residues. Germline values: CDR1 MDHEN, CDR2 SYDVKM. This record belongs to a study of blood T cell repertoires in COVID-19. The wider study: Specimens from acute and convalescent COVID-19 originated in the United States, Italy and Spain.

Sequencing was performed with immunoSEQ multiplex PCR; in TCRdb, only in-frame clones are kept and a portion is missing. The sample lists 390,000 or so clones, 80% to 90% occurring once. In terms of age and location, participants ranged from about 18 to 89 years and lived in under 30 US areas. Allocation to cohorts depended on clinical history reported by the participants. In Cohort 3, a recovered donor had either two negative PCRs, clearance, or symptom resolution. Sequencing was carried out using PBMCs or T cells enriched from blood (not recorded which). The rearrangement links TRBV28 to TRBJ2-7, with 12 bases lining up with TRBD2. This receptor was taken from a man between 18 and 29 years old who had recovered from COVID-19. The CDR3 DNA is TGTGCCAGCTCTAGGACTAGCGGGATGTACGAGCAGTACTTC. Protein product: CASSRTSGMYEQYF.